This entry lists 17 T cell receptor beta chains sequenced from one sample in a study of T cell repertoires in cytomegalovirus infection. TCRdb redid the calling of the reads with MiXCR, one entry per CDR3 protein. The sample includes some 680,000 distinct CDR3 sequences, 35% seen only once; the top ten take 2.8%. The specimen sequenced was PBMCs. Source of these receptors: a human donor in good health (CMV status not recorded). Some clones in this sample may be carry-over from other donors' samples.

With regard to this clonotype: The junction departs from the called germline gene at one end, perhaps through a read error. V and J are TRBV7-2 and TRBJ2-4; D is unresolved. Germline lookup yields CDR1 SGHTA and CDR2 FQGNSA. This CDR3 region has 17 residues. The CDR3 nucleotides are TGTGCCAGCAGCCTGGCTCACGGGCACGACAAGGGCAACCTTCATTACTTC. It translates to CASSLAHGHDKGNLHYF.

V usage is TRBV11-2 and J usage is TRBJ2-5; no clear D. CDR3 size: 15 residues. Between the trimmed V and J ends, which lost 3 bases and 2 bases, there was a span of 13 bases. The germline V gene has CDR1 SGHAT and CDR2 FQNNGV. The CDR3 sequence is CASSFAGTLQETQYF. CDR3 nucleotide sequence: TGTGCCAGCAGCTTCGCAGGAACTTTGCAAGAGACCCAGTACTTC.

On this clonotype itself: One end of the junction is discordant with germline, which a read error may explain. The chain couples TRBV6-5 to TRBJ2-7, with D perhaps matching TRBD2 (5 bases). This CDR3 has 11 residues. Germline V lookup: CDR1 MNHEY, CDR2 SVGAGI. CDR3: CASSYVGELYF. In DNA form, the CDR3 reads TGTGCCAGCAGTTACGTTGGGGAGCTGTACTTC.

The V and J genes are TRBV3-1 and TRBJ2-5; D uncertain. The CDR3 contains 15 residues. The germline V gene encodes CDR1 LGHDT and CDR2 YNNKEL (reference sequence). Trimming removed 0 bases at V and 2 bases at J, with 10 bases between. CDR3 DNA: TGTGCCAGCAGCCAAGATGGGTCAGTTCAAGAGACCCAGTACTTC. Amino acids: CASSQDGSVQETQYF.

The gene calls are TRBV6-6 and TRBJ1-2; the match to TRBD1 covers 8 bases. Germline assignment: CDR1 MNHNY and CDR2 SVGAGI (reference sequence). With 3 bases clipped from V and 8 bases from J, the junction kept 11 bases outside the gene matches. The CDR3 length is 15 residues. CDR3 region: CASSYYIQGAGGYTF. CDR3 in DNA: TGTGCCAGCAGTTATTATATCCAGGGGGCGGGAGGCTACACCTTC.

V gene TRBV27 combines with J gene TRBJ2-5; 13 bases fit TRBD2. The CDR3 has 16 amino acids. Losses at the gene ends were 6 bases for V and 5 bases for J; bases not matched to a gene: 9. Germline V CDR1 and CDR2: MNHEY, SMNVEV (reference sequence). CDR3 nucleotides: TGTGCCAGCAGCTCCAGGGGACTAGCGGGGTTCGAGACCCAGTACTTC. This codes for CASSSRGLAGFETQYF.

The chain has TRBV7-6 and TRBJ2-7; D might be TRBD2 (5 bases). With 5 bases removed from V and 4 bases from J, the gap between germline ends came to 12 bases. This CDR3 has 13 amino acids. Germline CDR1 SGHVS, CDR2 FNYEAQ. CDR3 amino acids: CASSKAPGYEQYF. CDR3 bases: TGTGCCAGCAGCAAGGCCCCGGGGTACGAGCAGTACTTC. Together with reference TRBV7-6 and TRBJ2-7, the CDR3 gives the full variable domain: GAGVSQSPRYKVTKRGQDVALRCDPISGHVSLYWYRQALGQGPEFLTYFNYEAQQDKSGLPNDRFSAERPEGSISTLTIQRTEQRDSAMYRCASSKAPGYEQYFGPGTRLTVT.

The chain carries TRBV28 and TRBJ2-5; TRBD1 aligns across 9 bases. Germline V gene data show CDR1 as MDHEN and CDR2 as SYDVKM. The CDR3 covers 16 residues. V was pared by 6 bases and J by 4 bases, with 12 bases of the junction left unmatched. The DNA for the CDR3 is TGTGCCAGCAGGCCCCTCCTTCCGGGACAGGGAGAGACCCAGTACTTC. Protein product: CASRPLLPGQGETQYF.

CDR3: CASKGQGGSKTQYF. In DNA, the CDR3 is TGTGCCAGTAAAGGACAGGGAGGTAGCAAGACCCAGTACTTC. The chain has TRBV19 and TRBJ2-5; 8 positions agree with TRBD1. The CDR3 is 14 residues long. V shed 7 bases, J shed 6 bases, and the junction held 10 bases outside the gene matches. CDR1 is LNHDA and CDR2 is SQIVND in the germline V gene (reference sequence).

This clonotype has only a few counts. The chain uses TRBV7-3 and TRBJ1-1; D gene ambiguous. The CDR3 is 13 amino acids. Germline V lookup: CDR1 SGHTA, CDR2 FQGTGA. The V end was cut by 4 bases, the J end by 4 bases, with 10 bases between. The CDR3 is CASSSAEGTEAFF. The CDR3 DNA follows: TGTGCCAGCAGCTCAGCTGAGGGCACTGAAGCTTTCTTT.

The chain's CDR3 is CASSSELTGVTEAFF. For the CDR3, the DNA is TGTGCCAGCAGTTCAGAATTGACAGGAGTCACTGAAGCTTTCTTT. The rearrangement joins TRBV28 to TRBJ1-1, with D possibly being TRBD1 (6 bases). The CDR3 spans 15 residues. Trimming stripped 4 bases from V and 4 bases from J, with 16 bases between. Germline lookup yields CDR1 MDHEN and CDR2 SYDVKM.

The gene calls are TRBV4-1 and TRBJ2-3; D may be TRBD1 (5 bases). V lost 0 bases to trimming and J lost 1 base, with 11 bases between them. This CDR3 has 16 amino acids. The germline V gene encodes CDR1 MGHRA and CDR2 YSYEKL. As DNA, the CDR3 is TGCGCCAGCAGCCAAGATCAGGGAAGGGGCACAGATACGCAGTATTTT. Its protein is CASSQDQGRGTDTQYF.

V usage is TRBV15 and J usage is TRBJ1-2; no definite D call. The V end lost 1 base, the J end lost 4 bases, and 10 bases lay between the germline ends. This CDR3 has 14 residues. Looked up from germline, CDR1 is LNHNV and CDR2 is YYDKDF (reference sequence). The CDR3 DNA follows: TGTGCCACCAGCAGAGCAGGCTTCGCCTATGGCTACACCTTC. Its protein is CATSRAGFAYGYTF.

The chain joins TRBV7-9 to TRBJ2-5, with D possibly being TRBD2 (5 bases). Germline CDR1 is SEHNR and CDR2 is FQNEAQ (reference sequence). The CDR3 has 14 residues. V shed 5 bases and J shed 2 bases, with 12 bases lying between them. In nucleotides, the CDR3 is TGTGCCAGCAGCGAAGGAGGAATTCAAGAGACCCAGTACTTC. It codes for CASSEGGIQETQYF.

The chain carries TRBV18 and TRBJ1-1, with D possibly matching TRBD1 (6 bases). The CDR3 runs to 15 residues. The V end lost 5 bases, the J end lost 0 bases, and 13 bases lay between the germline ends. CDR1 is KGHSH and CDR2 is LQKENI in the germline V gene. Written as DNA, the CDR3 is TGTGCCAGCTCATCACGGACAGATATGAACACTGAAGCTTTCTTT. It specifies CASSSRTDMNTEAFF. The variable domain in full, with the rest retrieved from reference TRBV18 and TRBJ1-1, is NAGVMQNPRHLVRRRGQEARLRCSPMKGHSHVYWYRQLPEEGLKFMVYLQKENIIDESGMPKERFSAEFPKEGPSILRIQQVVRGDSAAYFCASSSRTDMNTEAFFGQGTRLTVV.

This clonotype was seen only a few times. The chain recombines TRBV7-9 with TRBJ1-4; 7 bases are a match to TRBD1. This CDR3 is 14 amino acids long. V gave up 5 bases and J gave up 4 bases; unmatched junction bases: 4. In germline, CDR1 is SEHNR, CDR2 FQNEAQ (reference sequence). CDR3 in DNA: TGTGCCAGCAGCCCCGACAGGGTTAATGAAAAACTGTTTTTT. Protein product: CASSPDRVNEKLFF.

V gene TRBV20-1 combines with J gene TRBJ2-5, with D possibly matching TRBD2 (6 bases). Germline CDR1 reads DFQATT; CDR2 reads SNEGSKA (reference sequence). Trimming took off 6 bases at V and 4 bases at J, with 12 bases between the two ends. This CDR3 has 12 amino acids. CDR3 DNA: TGCAGTGCCGACGTGGGAGGAGAGACCCAGTACTTC. The encoded protein is CSADVGGETQYF.